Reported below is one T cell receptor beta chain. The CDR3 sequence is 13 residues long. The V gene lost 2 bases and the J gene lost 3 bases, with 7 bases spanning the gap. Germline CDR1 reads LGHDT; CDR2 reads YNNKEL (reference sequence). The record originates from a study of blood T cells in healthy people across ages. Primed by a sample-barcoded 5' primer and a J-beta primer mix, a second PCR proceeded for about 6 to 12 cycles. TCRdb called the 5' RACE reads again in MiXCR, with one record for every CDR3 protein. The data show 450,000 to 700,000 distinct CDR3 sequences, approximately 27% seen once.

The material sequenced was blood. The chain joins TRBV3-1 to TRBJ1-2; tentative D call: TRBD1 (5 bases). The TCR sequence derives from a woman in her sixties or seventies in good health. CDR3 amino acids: CASSQWGDYGYTF. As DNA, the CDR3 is TGTGCCAGCAGCCAATGGGGGGACTATGGCTACACCTTC.